This T cell receptor beta chain was identified during a study of T cell responses to AZD1222 COVID-19 vaccine. Overall study: Pooling of second doses given at about 4 or about 12 weeks was done.

Study-wide points: Across the whole spike, CD4 TCRs peaked at regions 160-218 and 743-854.

The table came from immunoSEQ multiplex PCR; TCRdb's copy has only in-frame clones and leaves some out. The sample has about 110,000 clones, approximately 90% seen once. The table lists this clone with a few counts. What it binds is not known. Sample: peripheral blood, taken on day 0 of AZD1222 vaccination. The sequence came from an adult in good health.

As DNA, the CDR3 is TGCGCCAGCAGCTTGATGTCGGTGGGAAGTGGCAGGGGACTTAACAACTATGGCTACACCTTC. Translated: CASSLMSVGSGRGLNNYGYTF. The genes are TRBV5-1 and TRBJ1-2, with D perhaps matching TRBD1 (6 bases). CDR1 and CDR2 (germline): SGHRS, YFSETQ. The CDR3 contains 21 residues. Between the trimmed V and J ends, which lost 1 base and 2 bases, there was a span of 30 bases. The variable domain in full, completed from reference TRBV5-1 and TRBJ1-2, reads KAGVTQTPRYLIKTRGQQVTLSCSPISGHRSVSWYQQTPGQGLQFLFEYFSETQRNKGNFPGRFSGRQFSNSRSEMNVSTLELGDSALYLCASSLMSVGSGRGLNNYGYTFGSGTRLTVV.